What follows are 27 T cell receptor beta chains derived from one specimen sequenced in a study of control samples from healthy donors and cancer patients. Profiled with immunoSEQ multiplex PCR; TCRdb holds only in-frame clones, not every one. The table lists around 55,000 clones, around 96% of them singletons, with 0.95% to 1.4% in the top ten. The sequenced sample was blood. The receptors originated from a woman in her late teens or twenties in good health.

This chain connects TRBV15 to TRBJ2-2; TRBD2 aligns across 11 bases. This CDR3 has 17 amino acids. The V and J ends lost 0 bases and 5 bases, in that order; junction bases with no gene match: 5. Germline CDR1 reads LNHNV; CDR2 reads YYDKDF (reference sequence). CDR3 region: CATSRDLAGGLTGELFF. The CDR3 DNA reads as TGTGCCACCAGCAGAGATCTAGCGGGGGGCCTTACCGGGGAGCTGTTTTTT. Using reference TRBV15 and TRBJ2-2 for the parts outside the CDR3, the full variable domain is DAMVIQNPRYQVTQFGKPVTLSCSQTLNHNVMYWYQQKSSQAPKLLFHYYDKDFNNEADTPDNFQSRRPNTSFCFLDIRSPGLGDTAMYLCATSRDLAGGLTGELFFGEGSRLTVL.

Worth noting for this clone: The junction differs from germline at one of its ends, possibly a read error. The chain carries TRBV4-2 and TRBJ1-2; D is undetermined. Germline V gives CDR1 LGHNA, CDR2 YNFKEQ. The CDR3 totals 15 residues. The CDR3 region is CASRQEVEGLYGYTF. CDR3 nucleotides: TGTGCCAGCAGACAAGAGGTTGAAGGACTCTATGGCTACACCTTC.

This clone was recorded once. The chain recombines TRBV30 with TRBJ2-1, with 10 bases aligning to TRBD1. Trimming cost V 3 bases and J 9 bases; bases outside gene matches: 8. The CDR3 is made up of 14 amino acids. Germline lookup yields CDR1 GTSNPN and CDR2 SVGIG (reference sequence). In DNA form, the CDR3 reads TGTGCCTGGAGCCCGGGACAGGGGTCTAGTGAGCAGTTCTTC. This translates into CAWSPGQGSSEQFF.

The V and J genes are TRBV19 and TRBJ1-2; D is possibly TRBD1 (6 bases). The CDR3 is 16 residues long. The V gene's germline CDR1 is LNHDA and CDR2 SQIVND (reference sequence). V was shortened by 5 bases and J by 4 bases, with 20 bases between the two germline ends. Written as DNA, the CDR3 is TGTGCCAGTAGTCCCGAGACAGGATCTTCTGGCTATGGCTACACCTTC. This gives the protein CASSPETGSSGYGYTF.

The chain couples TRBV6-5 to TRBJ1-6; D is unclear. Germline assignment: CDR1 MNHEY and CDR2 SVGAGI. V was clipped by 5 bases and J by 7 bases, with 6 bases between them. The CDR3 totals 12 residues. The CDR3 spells CASSLLNSPLHF. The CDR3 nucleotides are TGTGCCAGCAGTCTCCTAAATTCACCCCTCCACTTT.

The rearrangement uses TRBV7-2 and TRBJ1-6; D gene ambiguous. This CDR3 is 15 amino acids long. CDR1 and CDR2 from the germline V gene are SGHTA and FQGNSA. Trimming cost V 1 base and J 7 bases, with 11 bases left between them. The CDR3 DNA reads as TGTGCCAGCAGCTTAGGGAAACAATTCAATTCACCCCTCCACTTT. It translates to CASSLGKQFNSPLHF. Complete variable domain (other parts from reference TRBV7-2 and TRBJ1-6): GAGVSQSPSNKVTEKGKDVELRCDPISGHTALYWYRQSLGQGLEFLIYFQGNSAPDKSGLPSDRFSAERTGGSVSTLTIQRTQQEDSAVYLCASSLGKQFNSPLHFGNGTRLTVT.

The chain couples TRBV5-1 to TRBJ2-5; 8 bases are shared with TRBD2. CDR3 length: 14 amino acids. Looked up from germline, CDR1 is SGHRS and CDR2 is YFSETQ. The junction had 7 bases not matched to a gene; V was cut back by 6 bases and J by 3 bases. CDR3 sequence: CASTRGGFEETQYF. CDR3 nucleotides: TGCGCCAGCACCCGGGGGGGGTTTGAAGAGACCCAGTACTTC.

In DNA, the CDR3 is TGTGCCAGCAGCTTAATACCCGGACAGAATAATGAAAAACTGTTTTTT. This gives the protein CASSLIPGQNNEKLFF. The rearrangement links TRBV7-6 to TRBJ1-4; D may be TRBD1 (6 bases). Germline CDR1 SGHVS, CDR2 FNYEAQ. Between the trimmed V and J ends, which lost 2 bases and 4 bases, there was a span of 14 bases. The CDR3 runs 16 residues. Full variable domain (missing parts from reference TRBV7-6 and TRBJ1-4): GAGVSQSPRYKVTKRGQDVALRCDPISGHVSLYWYRQALGQGPEFLTYFNYEAQQDKSGLPNDRFSAERPEGSISTLTIQRTEQRDSAMYRCASSLIPGQNNEKLFFGSGTQLSVL.

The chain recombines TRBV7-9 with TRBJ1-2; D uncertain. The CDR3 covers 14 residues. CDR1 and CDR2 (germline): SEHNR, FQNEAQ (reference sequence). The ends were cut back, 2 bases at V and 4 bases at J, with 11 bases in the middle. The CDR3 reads CASSLIETSYGYTF. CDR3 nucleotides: TGTGCCAGCAGCTTAATCGAGACTAGCTATGGCTACACCTTC.

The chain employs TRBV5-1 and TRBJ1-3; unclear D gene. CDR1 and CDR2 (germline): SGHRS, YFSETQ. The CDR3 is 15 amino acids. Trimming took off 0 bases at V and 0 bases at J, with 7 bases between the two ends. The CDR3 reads CASSLAATSGNTIYF. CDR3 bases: TGCGCCAGCAGCTTGGCGGCTACCTCTGGAAACACCATATATTTT.

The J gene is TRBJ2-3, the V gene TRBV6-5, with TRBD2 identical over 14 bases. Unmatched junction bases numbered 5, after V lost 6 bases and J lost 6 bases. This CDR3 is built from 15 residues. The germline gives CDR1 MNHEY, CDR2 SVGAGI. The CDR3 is CASSWTSGGTDTQYF. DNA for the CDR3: TGTGCCAGCAGCTGGACTAGCGGGGGGACGGATACGCAGTATTTT.

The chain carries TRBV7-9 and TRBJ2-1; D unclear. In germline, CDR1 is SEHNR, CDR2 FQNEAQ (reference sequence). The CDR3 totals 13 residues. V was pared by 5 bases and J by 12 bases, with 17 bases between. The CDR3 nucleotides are TGTGCCAGCAGCGCACCCTCGCAGCTAAGGCAGTTCTTC. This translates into CASSAPSQLRQFF.

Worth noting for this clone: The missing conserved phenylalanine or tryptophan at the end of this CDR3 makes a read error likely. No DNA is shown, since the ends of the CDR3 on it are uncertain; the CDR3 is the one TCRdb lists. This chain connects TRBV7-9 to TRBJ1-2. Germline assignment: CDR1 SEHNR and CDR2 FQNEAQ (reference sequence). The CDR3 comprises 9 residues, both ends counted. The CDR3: CASSQGWVL.

CDR3 in DNA: TGTGCCAGCTCCCTTCACGCCCCTGGACCCACCTCCTACGAGCAGTACTTC. Its protein product is CASSLHAPGPTSYEQYF. V is TRBV18 and J is TRBJ2-7; D is undetermined. CDR3 length: 17 residues. Germline-derived CDR1 and CDR2 are KGHSH and LQKENI. The germline V and J ends were trimmed by 6 bases and 0 bases, with 21 bases remaining between them.

The CDR3 DNA is TGCGCCAGCAGCGACCGGACAGGGCGAAACACTGAAGCTTTCTTT. Translating it yields CASSDRTGRNTEAFF. This chain connects TRBV5-1 to TRBJ1-1; 8 bases align to TRBD1. The V and J ends lost 4 bases and 2 bases, in that order; junction bases with no gene match: 7. This CDR3 spans 15 amino acids. Germline values: CDR1 SGHRS, CDR2 YFSETQ.

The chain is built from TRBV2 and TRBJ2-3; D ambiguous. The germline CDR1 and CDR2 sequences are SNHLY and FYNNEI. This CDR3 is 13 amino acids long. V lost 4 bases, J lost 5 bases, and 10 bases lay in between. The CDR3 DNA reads TGTGCCAGCAGTGTCTGGGAAGGAGATACGCAGTATTTT. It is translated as CASSVWEGDTQYF.

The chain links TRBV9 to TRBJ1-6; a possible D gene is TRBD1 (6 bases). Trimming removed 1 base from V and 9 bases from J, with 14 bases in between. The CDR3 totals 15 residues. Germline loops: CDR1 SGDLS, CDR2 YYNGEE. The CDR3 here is CASSVTTGLSSPLHF. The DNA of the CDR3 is TGTGCCAGCAGCGTAACGACAGGTCTTAGTTCACCCCTCCACTTT. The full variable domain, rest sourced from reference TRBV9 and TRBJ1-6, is DSGVTQTPKHLITATGQRVTLRCSPRSGDLSVYWYQQSLDQGLQFLIQYYNGEERAKGNILERFSAQQFPDLHSELNLSSLELGDSALYFCASSVTTGLSSPLHFGNGTRLTVT.

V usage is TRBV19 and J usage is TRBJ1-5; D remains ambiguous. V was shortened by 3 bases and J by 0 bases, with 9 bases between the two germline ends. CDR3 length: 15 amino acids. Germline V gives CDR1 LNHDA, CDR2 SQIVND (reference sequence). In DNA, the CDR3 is TGTGCCAGTAGTATGTCAGATTATAGCAATCAGCCCCAGCATTTT. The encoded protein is CASSMSDYSNQPQHF.

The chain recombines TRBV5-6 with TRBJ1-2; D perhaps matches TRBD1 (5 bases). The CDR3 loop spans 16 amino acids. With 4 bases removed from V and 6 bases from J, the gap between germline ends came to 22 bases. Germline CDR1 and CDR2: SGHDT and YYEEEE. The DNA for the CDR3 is TGTGCCAGCAGCCAAGGCACCCCCCAGGGTCGGAATGGCTACACCTTC. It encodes CASSQGTPQGRNGYTF. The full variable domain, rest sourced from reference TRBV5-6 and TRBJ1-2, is DAGVTQSPTHLIKTRGQQVTLRCSPKSGHDTVSWYQQALGQGPQFIFQYYEEEERQRGNFPDRFSGHQFPNYSSELNVNALLLGDSALYLCASSQGTPQGRNGYTFGSGTRLTVV.

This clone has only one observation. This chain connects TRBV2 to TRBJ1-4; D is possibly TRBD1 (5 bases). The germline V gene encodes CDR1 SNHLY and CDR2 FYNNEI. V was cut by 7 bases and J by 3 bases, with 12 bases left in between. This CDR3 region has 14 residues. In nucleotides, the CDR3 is TGTGCCAGCAAGTGGGGGAACCCTAATGAAAAACTGTTTTTT. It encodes CASKWGNPNEKLFF.

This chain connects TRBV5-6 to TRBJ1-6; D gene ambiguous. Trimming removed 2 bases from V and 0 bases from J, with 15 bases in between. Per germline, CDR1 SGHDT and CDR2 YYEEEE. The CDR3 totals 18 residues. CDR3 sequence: CASSLSVTQSSYNSPLHF. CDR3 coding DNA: TGTGCCAGCAGCTTATCTGTCACCCAGAGCTCCTATAATTCACCCCTCCACTTT.

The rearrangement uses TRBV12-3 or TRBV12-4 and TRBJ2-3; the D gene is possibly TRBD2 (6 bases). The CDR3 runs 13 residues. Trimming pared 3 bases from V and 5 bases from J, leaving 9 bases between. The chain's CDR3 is CASSLGGRDTQYF. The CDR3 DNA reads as TGTGCCAGCAGTTTGGGGGGTAGAGATACGCAGTATTTT.

The CDR3 DNA reads as TGTGCCAGCAGTTTTGCCGGATGGGGAACGTCCGAAGCTTTCTTT. It translates to CASSFAGWGTSEAFF. The chain employs TRBV27 and TRBJ1-1; D is unresolved. The germline V gene has CDR1 MNHEY and CDR2 SMNVEV (reference sequence). The germline V and J ends were trimmed by 3 bases and 8 bases, with 19 bases remaining between them. The CDR3 is 15 amino acids.

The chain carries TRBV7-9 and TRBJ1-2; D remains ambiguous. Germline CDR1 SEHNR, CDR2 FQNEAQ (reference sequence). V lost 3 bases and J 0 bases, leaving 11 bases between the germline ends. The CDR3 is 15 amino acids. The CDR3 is CASSFGVTANYGYTF. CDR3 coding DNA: TGTGCCAGCAGCTTCGGAGTTACCGCTAACTATGGCTACACCTTC.

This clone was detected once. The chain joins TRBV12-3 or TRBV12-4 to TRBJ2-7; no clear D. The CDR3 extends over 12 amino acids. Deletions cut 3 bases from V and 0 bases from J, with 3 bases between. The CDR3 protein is CASSLDSYEQYF. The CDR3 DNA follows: TGTGCCAGCAGTTTGGACTCCTACGAGCAGTACTTC.

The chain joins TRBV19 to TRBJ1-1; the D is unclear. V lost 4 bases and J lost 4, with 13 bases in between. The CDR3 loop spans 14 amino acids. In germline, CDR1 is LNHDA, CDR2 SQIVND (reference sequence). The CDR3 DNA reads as TGTGCCAGTAGTAACTTCGACGGATTCACTGAAGCTTTCTTT. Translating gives CASSNFDGFTEAFF.

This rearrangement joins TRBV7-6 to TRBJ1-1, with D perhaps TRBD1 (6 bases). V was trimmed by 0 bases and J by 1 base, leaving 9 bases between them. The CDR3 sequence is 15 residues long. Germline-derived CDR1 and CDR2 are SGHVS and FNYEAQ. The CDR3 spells CASSLALGANTEAFF. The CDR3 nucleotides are TGTGCCAGCAGCTTAGCGCTGGGGGCGAACACTGAAGCTTTCTTT.